This T cell receptor beta chain originates from a study of blood T cell repertoires in COVID-19. Study-wide background: Sources were T cells, B-cell-depleted T cells, or PBMCs; the material itself was cDNA or gDNA.

Points on this clone: The sample holds other DNA sequences that translate to the same CDR3.

Original handling: The authors estimated nucleated cell counts from reference gene primer amplification. The assay was immunoSEQ multiplex PCR, and TCRdb's table has in-frame clones only and misses some. The V and J calls and clone size are taken from that table; D and trimming were inferred from the DNA. The top ten hold around 0.92% of the sample, which has about 500,000 clones, nearly 90% seen once. Material for sequencing was peripheral blood. The sequence was collected from a man in his late teens or twenties with COVID-19, enrolled during active disease.

The DNA of the CDR3 is TGTGCCAGCAGTCCGCTAGGCTACGAGCAGTACTTC. The encoded protein is CASSPLGYEQYF. The chain carries TRBV12-3 or TRBV12-4 and TRBJ2-7; D gene unclear. The ends were cut back, 5 bases at V and 3 bases at J, with 8 bases in the middle. The CDR3 sequence is 12 residues long.